The 7 T cell receptor beta chains below come from one sample, sequenced in a study of blood T cell repertoires in COVID-19. Method: immunoSEQ multiplex PCR; TCRdb's copy keeps in-frame clones and lacks some. Altogether about 53,000 clones are present, roughly 85% being singletons, with the ten largest covering under 3.5%. Sequenced material: peripheral blood. These receptors all come from an elderly man with acute or convalescent COVID-19.

The chain combines TRBV24-1 with TRBJ2-2; 10 nucleotides line up with TRBD1. The V and J ends lost 5 bases and 5 bases, in that order; junction bases with no gene match: 7. Per the germline V gene, CDR1 is KGHDR and CDR2 is SFDVKD. The CDR3 spans 16 residues. The CDR3 DNA follows: TGTGCCACCAGTGCCTCGGGACAGGGGAAGACCGGGGAGCTGTTTTTT. This gives the protein CATSASGQGKTGELFF.

CDR3 residues: CASSPRAGGPNQETQYF. CDR3 in DNA: TGTGCCAGCAGCCCCCGGGCGGGGGGGCCGAACCAAGAGACCCAGTACTTC. The chain combines TRBV6-2 or TRBV6-3 with TRBJ2-5, with 9 bases identical to TRBD2. The trim removed 6 bases at V and 0 bases at J, leaving 11 bases unmatched. The CDR3 spans 17 residues. Germline V gene sequence: CDR1 MNHEY, CDR2 SVGEGT.

The chain links TRBV13 to TRBJ2-5; a weak D match, TRBD2 (5 bases). Between the trimmed V and J ends, which lost 5 bases and 5 bases, there was a span of 21 bases. Germline CDR1 reads PRHDT; CDR2 reads FYEKMQ (reference sequence). The CDR3 extends over 16 amino acids. CDR3: CASSPNQLVRGETQYF. DNA of the CDR3: TGTGCCAGCAGCCCGAACCAGCTAGTTCGAGGGGAGACCCAGTACTTC.

The chain carries TRBV6-4 and TRBJ2-2; D is ambiguous. V shed 5 bases and J shed 5 bases, with 9 bases lying between them. Germline V gene sequence: CDR1 MRHNA, CDR2 SNTAGT. This CDR3 has 13 residues. The CDR3 DNA reads TGTGCCAGCAGTCCTCAGACTACCGGGGAGCTGTTTTTT. It specifies CASSPQTTGELFF.

The CDR3, as DNA: TGCAGTGCTAGTCAAAGGAGCGGGGGCCGACCAGATACGCAGTATTTT. Its protein is CSASQRSGGRPDTQYF. This chain links TRBV20-1 with TRBJ2-3; TRBD2 agrees at 8 bases. The CDR3 loop spans 16 amino acids. Germline assignment: CDR1 DFQATT and CDR2 SNEGSKA (reference sequence). Trimming removed 3 bases from V and 4 bases from J; junction bases left unmatched: 12.

On this clone itself: Germline is not matched at one junction end, which may reflect a read error. The V call is TRBV9, the J call TRBJ2-2; TRBD2 agrees at 14 bases. Per germline, CDR1 SGDLS and CDR2 YYNGEE. The CDR3 runs to 21 residues. The CDR3 loop is CASSVDRSRTSGGRGTGELFF. CDR3 DNA sequence: TGTGCCAGCAGCGTAGACAGAAGCCGGACTAGCGGGGGGAGAGGGACCGGGGAACTGTTTTTT.

The chain recombines TRBV5-1 with TRBJ2-3, with 7 bases aligning to TRBD2. V shed 5 bases and J 3 bases; nucleotides not matched to a gene: 9. The CDR3 has 15 residues. Germline V gene lookup returns CDR1 SGHRS and CDR2 YFSETQ. The CDR3 region has the DNA TGCGCCAGCAGAGGGACCCCCGGGGGGACAGATACGCAGTATTTT. As protein: CASRGTPGGTDTQYF.